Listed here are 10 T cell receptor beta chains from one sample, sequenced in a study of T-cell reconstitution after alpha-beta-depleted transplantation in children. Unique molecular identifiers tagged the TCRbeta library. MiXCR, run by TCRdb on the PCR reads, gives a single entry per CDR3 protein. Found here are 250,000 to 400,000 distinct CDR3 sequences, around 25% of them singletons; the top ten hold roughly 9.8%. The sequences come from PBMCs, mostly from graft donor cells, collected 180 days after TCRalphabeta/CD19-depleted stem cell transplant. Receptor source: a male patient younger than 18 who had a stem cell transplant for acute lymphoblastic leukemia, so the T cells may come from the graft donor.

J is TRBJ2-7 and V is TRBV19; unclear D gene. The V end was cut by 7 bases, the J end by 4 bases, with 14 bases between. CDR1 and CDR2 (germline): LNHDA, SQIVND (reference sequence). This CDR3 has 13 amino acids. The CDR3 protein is CASTTQHPYEQYF. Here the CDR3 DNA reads TGTGCCAGTACCACTCAGCATCCATACGAGCAGTACTTC.

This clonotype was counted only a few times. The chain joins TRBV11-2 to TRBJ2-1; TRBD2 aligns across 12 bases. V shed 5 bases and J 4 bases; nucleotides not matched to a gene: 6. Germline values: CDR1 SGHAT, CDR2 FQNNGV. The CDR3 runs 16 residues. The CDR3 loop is CASSRNGLAGYNEQFF. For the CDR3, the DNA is TGTGCCAGCAGCCGGAACGGACTAGCGGGATACAATGAGCAGTTCTTC. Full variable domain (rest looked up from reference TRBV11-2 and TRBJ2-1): EAGVAQSPRYKIIEKRQSVAFWCNPISGHATLYWYQQILGQGPKLLIQFQNNGVVDDSQLPKDRFSAERLKGVDSTLKIQPAKLEDSAVYLCASSRNGLAGYNEQFFGPGTRLTVL.

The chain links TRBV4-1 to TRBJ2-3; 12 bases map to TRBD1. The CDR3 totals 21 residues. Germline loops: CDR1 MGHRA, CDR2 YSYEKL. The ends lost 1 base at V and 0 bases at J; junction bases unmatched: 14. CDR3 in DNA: TGCGCCAGCAGCCAAGTTCCGGGACAGGGGGCCAAAGTCACGAGCACAGATACGCAGTATTTT. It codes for CASSQVPGQGAKVTSTDTQYF.

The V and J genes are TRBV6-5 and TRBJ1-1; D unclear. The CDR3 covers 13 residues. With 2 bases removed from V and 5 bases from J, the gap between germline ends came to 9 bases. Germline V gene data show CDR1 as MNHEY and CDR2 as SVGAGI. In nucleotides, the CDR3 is TGTGCCAGCAGTTACGGAGGGCGGACTGAAGCTTTCTTT. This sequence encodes CASSYGGRTEAFF.

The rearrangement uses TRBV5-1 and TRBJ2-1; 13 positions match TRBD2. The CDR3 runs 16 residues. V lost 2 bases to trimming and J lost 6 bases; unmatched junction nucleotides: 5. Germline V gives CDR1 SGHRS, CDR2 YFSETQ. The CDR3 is CASSFVTSGRGNEQFF. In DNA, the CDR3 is TGCGCCAGCAGCTTTGTAACTAGCGGGAGGGGCAATGAGCAGTTCTTC.

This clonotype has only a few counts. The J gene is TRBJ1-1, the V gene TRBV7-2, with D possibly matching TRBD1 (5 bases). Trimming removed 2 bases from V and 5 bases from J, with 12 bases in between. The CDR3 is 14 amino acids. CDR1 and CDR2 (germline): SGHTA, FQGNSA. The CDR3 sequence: CASSLTQVLTEAFF. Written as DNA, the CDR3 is TGTGCCAGCAGCTTAACACAGGTCTTGACTGAAGCTTTCTTT.

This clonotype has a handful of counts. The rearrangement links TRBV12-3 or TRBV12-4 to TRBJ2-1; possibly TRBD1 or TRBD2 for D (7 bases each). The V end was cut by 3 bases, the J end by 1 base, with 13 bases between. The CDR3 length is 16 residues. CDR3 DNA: TGTGCCAGCAGTTTGCCAGGGGGGGATTCCTACAATGAGCAGTTCTTC. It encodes CASSLPGGDSYNEQFF.

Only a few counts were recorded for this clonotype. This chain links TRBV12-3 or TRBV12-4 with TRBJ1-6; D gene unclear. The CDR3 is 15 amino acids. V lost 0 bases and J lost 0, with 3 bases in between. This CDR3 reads CASSLASSYNSPLHF. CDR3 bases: TGTGCCAGCAGTTTAGCGAGCTCCTATAATTCACCCCTCCACTTT.

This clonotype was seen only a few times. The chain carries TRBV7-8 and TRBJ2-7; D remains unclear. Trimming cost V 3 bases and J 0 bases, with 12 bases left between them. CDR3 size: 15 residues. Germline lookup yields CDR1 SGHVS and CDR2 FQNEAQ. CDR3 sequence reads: CASSFRRDSSYEQYF. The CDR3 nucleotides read TGTGCCAGCAGCTTCCGAAGGGATAGCTCCTACGAGCAGTACTTC.

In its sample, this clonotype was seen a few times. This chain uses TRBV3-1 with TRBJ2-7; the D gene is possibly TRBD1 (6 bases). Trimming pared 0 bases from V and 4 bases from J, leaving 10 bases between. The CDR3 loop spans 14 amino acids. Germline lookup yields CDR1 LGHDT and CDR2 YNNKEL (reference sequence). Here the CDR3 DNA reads TGTGCCAGCAGCCAAGAGTGGGGGCCTTACGAGCAGTACTTC. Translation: CASSQEWGPYEQYF.